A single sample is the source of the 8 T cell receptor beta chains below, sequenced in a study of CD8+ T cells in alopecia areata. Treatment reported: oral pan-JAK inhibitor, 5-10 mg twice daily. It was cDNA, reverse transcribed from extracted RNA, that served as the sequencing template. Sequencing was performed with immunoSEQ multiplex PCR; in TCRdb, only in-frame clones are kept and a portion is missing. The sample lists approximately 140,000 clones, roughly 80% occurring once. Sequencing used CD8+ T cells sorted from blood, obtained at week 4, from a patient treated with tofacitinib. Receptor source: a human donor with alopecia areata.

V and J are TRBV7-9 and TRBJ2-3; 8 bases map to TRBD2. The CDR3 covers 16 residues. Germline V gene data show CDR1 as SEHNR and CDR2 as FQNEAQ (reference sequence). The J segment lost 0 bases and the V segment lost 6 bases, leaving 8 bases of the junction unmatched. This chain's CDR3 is CASRPGTSGSTDTQYF. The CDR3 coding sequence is TGTGCCAGCAGACCAGGAACTAGCGGAAGCACAGATACGCAGTATTTT.

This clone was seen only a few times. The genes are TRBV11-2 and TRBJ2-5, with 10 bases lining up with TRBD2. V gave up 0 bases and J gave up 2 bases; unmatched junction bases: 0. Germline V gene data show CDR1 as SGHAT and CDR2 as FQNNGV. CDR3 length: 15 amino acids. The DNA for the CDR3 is TGTGCCAGCAGCTTAGAACTAGCGGGGCAAGAGACCCAGTACTTC. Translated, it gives CASSLELAGQETQYF.

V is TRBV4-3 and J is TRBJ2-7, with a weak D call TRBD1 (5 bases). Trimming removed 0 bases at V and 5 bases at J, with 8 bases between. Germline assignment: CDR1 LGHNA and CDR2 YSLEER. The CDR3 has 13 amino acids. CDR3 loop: CASSQDWGHEQYF. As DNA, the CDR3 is TGCGCCAGCAGCCAAGATTGGGGCCACGAGCAGTACTTC.

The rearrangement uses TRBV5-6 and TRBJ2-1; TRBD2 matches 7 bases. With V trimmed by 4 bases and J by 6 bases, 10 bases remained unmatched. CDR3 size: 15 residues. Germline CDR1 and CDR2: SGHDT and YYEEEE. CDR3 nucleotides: TGTGCCAGCAGCCACCCACAGCGGGGTCTCAATGAGCAGTTCTTC. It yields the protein CASSHPQRGLNEQFF.

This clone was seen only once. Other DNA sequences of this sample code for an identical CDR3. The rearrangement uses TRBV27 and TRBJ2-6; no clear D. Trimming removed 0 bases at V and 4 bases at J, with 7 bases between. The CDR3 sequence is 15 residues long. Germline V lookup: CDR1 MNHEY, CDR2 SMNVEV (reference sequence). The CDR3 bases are TGTGCCAGCAGTTTATCGGGGTCGGGGGCCAACGTCCTGACTTTC. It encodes CASSLSGSGANVLTF. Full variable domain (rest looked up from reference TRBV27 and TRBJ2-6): EAQVTQNPRYLITVTGKKLTVTCSQNMNHEYMSWYRQDPGLGLRQIYYSMNVEVTDKGDVPEGYKVSRKEKRNFPLILESPSPNQTSLYFCASSLSGSGANVLTFGAGSRLTVL.

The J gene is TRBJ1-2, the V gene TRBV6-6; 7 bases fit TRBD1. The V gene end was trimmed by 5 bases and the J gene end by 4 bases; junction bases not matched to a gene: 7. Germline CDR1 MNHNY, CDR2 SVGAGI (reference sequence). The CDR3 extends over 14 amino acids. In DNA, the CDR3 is TGTGCCAGCAGTCGCATACAGGGGTCCTATGGCTACACCTTC. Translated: CASSRIQGSYGYTF.

The CDR3 DNA reads as TGCAGCGTTGAAGGAATCCGGGACACACTAAGGACAGATACGCAGTATTTT. Its translation is CSVEGIRDTLRTDTQYF. The J gene is TRBJ2-3, the V gene TRBV29-1; possibly TRBD1 for D (6 bases). The CDR3 spans 17 residues. Trimming pared 1 base from V and 3 bases from J, leaving 20 bases between. Per germline, CDR1 SQVTM and CDR2 ANQGSEA.

CDR3 loop: CASSIRDKETQYF. The CDR3, as DNA: TGTGCCAGCAGCATCCGGGATAAAGAGACCCAGTACTTC. The rearrangement links TRBV7-9 to TRBJ2-5; D is possibly TRBD2 (5 bases). CDR1 is SEHNR and CDR2 is FQNEAQ in the germline V gene (reference sequence). This CDR3 region has 13 residues. V gave up 5 bases and J gave up 3 bases, with 10 bases separating them.